Listed here is a single T cell receptor beta chain. In the original processing: From reference gene primer amplification, estimates of nucleated cell counts were derived. TCRdb keeps only in-frame clones here, not all; method: immunoSEQ multiplex PCR. V and J calls plus clone size are reproduced from that table; the DNA served to infer D and trimming. The repertoire includes fewer than 35,000 clones, roughly 84% of them detected once, and 10% to 15% sits in the top ten. These data come from a study of blood T cell repertoires in COVID-19. The CDR3 consists of 14 residues. V dropped 0 bases and J dropped 2 bases, with 9 bases sitting between them. Germline CDR1 reads SGDLS; CDR2 reads YYNGEE.

J is TRBJ2-7 and V is TRBV9; D might be TRBD1 (6 bases). The sample was peripheral blood. This sequence originates from a human donor in a cohort sampled during active COVID-19. In DNA, the CDR3 is TGTGCCAGCAGCGTAGGGACAGCCGCCTACGAGCAGTACTTC. Its translation is CASSVGTAAYEQYF. The entire variable domain, with the rest obtained from reference TRBV9 and TRBJ2-7, is as follows: DSGVTQTPKHLITATGQRVTLRCSPRSGDLSVYWYQQSLDQGLQFLIQYYNGEERAKGNILERFSAQQFPDLHSELNLSSLELGDSALYFCASSVGTAAYEQYFGPGTRLTVT.